The next 19 T cell receptor beta chains were all read from a single sample in a study of blood T cells in healthy people across ages (dated by TCRdb to the mid-2010s). The library came from 5' RACE. The sequencer listed for this sample is Illumina HiSeq 2500. The second PCR ran for about 6 to 11 cycles and used a J-beta primer mix along with a sample-barcoded 5' primer. TCRdb passed the public sequencing reads through fastp at Q25 and MiXCR, retaining productive beta sequences. Each record represents a unique CDR3 protein, reported with the most common genes and DNA among its rows. The table for this sample lists about 1 million distinct CDR3 sequences; more than 35% of them were counted only once. The ten largest clonotypes hold about 20% of the sample. Sequencing was carried out using blood. The origin of the receptors is a woman in her sixties or seventies in good health.

The rearrangement links TRBV6-5 to TRBJ2-1; tentatively, D is TRBD2 (5 bases). The J call is uncertain, as TRBJ2-7 better fits the DNA end. The CDR3 contains 15 residues. From germline, CDR1 is MNHEY and CDR2 SVGAGI. The CDR3 region is CASSYSLGSYNEQYF. The DNA for the CDR3 is TGTGCCAGCAGTTACTCACTAGGGTCCTACAATGAGCAGTACTTC.

As to this clonotype: This sequence may be a read error, since a much larger clone differs from it by one base. This chain uses TRBV9 with TRBJ2-2; either TRBD1 or TRBD2 may fit D (5 bases each). Trimming pared 3 bases from V and 7 bases from J, leaving 16 bases between. Germline CDR1 and CDR2: SGDLS and YYNGEE. This CDR3 has 15 amino acids. CDR3 DNA sequence: TGTGCCAGCAGCGCCGAGGGGCATGGTGGCGGGGAGCTGTTTTTT. Its translation is CASSAEGHGGGELFF.

This clonotype was seen a handful of times. The chain's CDR3 is CASSPRDLGRATYNEQFF. CDR3 nucleotide sequence: TGTGCCAGCAGCCCGCGGGACTTGGGTAGAGCTACTTACAATGAGCAGTTCTTC. This chain uses TRBV7-9 with TRBJ2-1, with D tentatively TRBD2 (6 bases). V was cut by 5 bases and J by 4 bases, with 24 bases left in between. Germline CDR1 reads SEHNR; CDR2 reads FQNEAQ (reference sequence). The CDR3 sequence is 18 residues long. Full variable domain (remainder filled in from reference TRBV7-9 and TRBJ2-1): DTGVSQNPRHKITKRGQNVTFRCDPISEHNRLYWYRQTLGQGPEFLTYFQNEAQLEKSRLLSDRFSAERPKGSFSTLEIQRTEQGDSAMYLCASSPRDLGRATYNEQFFGPGTRLTVL.

The table lists this clonotype with many counts. The chain recombines TRBV2 with TRBJ1-2; 11 bases agree with TRBD1. The ends lost 8 bases at V and 2 bases at J; junction bases unmatched: 1. The CDR3 totals 13 residues. Germline-derived CDR1 and CDR2 are SNHLY and FYNNEI. The chain's CDR3 is CASRDRGNYGYTF. CDR3 bases: TGTGCCAGCCGGGACAGGGGGAACTATGGCTACACCTTC.

This chain links TRBV28 with TRBJ2-5; D might be TRBD1 (5 bases). The tail of the sequence fits TRBJ2-7 better, so the J call may be wrong. Germline V gives CDR1 MDHEN, CDR2 SYDVKM. CDR3 length: 14 amino acids. CDR3 sequence: CASSFLGNQGEQYF. CDR3 in DNA: TGTGCCAGCAGTTTTTTAGGGAATCAGGGCGAGCAGTACTTC.

The chain combines TRBV6-1 with TRBJ1-5; D is undetermined. CDR1 and CDR2 from the germline V gene are MNHNS and SASEGT. Trimming left V 2 bases short and J 0 bases short, with 11 bases between. The CDR3 is 16 residues long. Here the CDR3 DNA reads TGTGCCAGCAGTGAACGGTACAGTTATAGCAATCAGCCCCAGCATTTT. Translated, it gives CASSERYSYSNQPQHF.

In its sample, this clonotype was seen a few times. The chain combines TRBV7-2 with TRBJ2-1, with D possibly matching TRBD1 (6 bases). Germline V CDR1 and CDR2: SGHTA, FQGNSA. The V and J ends lost 4 bases and 8 bases respectively, with 15 bases between them. The CDR3 is made up of 14 amino acids. The CDR3 DNA reads TGTGCCAGCAGCTCCAACAGGGTTGTGCATGAGCAGTTCTTC. Translating gives CASSSNRVVHEQFF.

This clonotype was found a few times. The J gene is TRBJ2-5, the V gene TRBV5-1, with 9 bases that match TRBD2. The CDR3 extends over 16 amino acids. The ends lost 0 bases at V and 4 bases at J; junction bases unmatched: 7. Germline V gives CDR1 SGHRS, CDR2 YFSETQ. CDR3 coding DNA: TGCGCCAGCAGCTTGGGTCTAGCGGGATCTGTAGAGACCCAGTACTTC. It is translated as CASSLGLAGSVETQYF.

This clonotype was picked up many times. The chain has TRBV29-1 and TRBJ1-2; no clear D. The CDR3 is made up of 14 amino acids. V shed 5 bases and J shed 4 bases, with 17 bases lying between them. Germline V gene lookup returns CDR1 SQVTM and CDR2 ANQGSEA. This CDR3 is CSVHSFGETYGYTF. In DNA form, the CDR3 reads TGCAGCGTTCATTCTTTCGGGGAGACCTATGGCTACACCTTC.

This clonotype occurred a few times. J is TRBJ2-7 and V is TRBV6-5, with TRBD1 matching 7 bases. Germline V gene data show CDR1 as MNHEY and CDR2 as SVGAGI. This CDR3 has 13 residues. J lost 0 bases, V lost 10 bases, and 6 bases had no gene match. The CDR3 nucleotides are TGTGCCATCGGGGACAGCTTCTCCTACGAGCAGTACTTC. Translation gives CAIGDSFSYEQYF.

This clonotype was counted only a few times. This chain connects TRBV7-2 to TRBJ2-7, with D perhaps TRBD1 or TRBD2 (5 bases each). This CDR3 is 17 amino acids long. From germline, CDR1 is SGHTA and CDR2 FQGNSA. Trimming pared 1 base from V and 0 bases from J, leaving 16 bases between. This CDR3 is CASSLVGWGSSSYEQYF. CDR3 bases: TGTGCCAGCAGCTTAGTAGGTTGGGGGAGTTCCTCCTACGAGCAGTACTTC.

The chain recombines TRBV25-1 with TRBJ2-5, with TRBD2 matching over 9 bases. Germline CDR1 MGHDK, CDR2 SYGVNS. J gave up 1 base and V 0 bases, and 6 bases lay outside the gene matches. This CDR3 region has 17 residues. CDR3 amino acids: CASSEYYSSGTQETQYF. CDR3 DNA sequence: TGTGCCAGCAGTGAATATTATTCTAGCGGGACCCAAGAGACCCAGTACTTC.

The table lists this clonotype with a count of one. The chain combines TRBV29-1 with TRBJ2-1; 8 bases are a match to TRBD2. In germline, CDR1 is SQVTM, CDR2 ANQGSEA. The length of the CDR3 is 14 residues. V lost 7 bases and J lost 6; bases outside the gene matches: 11. The CDR3 protein is CSARRGTSVNEQFF. In DNA form, the CDR3 reads TGCAGCGCTAGGCGGGGGACTAGTGTCAATGAGCAGTTCTTC.

This chain joins TRBV7-8 and TRBJ2-4; 7 positions agree with TRBD2. The J call may be faulty, since TRBJ2-7 better matches the DNA end. CDR3 length: 18 residues. Germline-derived CDR1 and CDR2 are SGHVS and FQNEAQ. The CDR3 is CASSLEAAASGPSYEQYF. The CDR3 coding sequence is TGTGCCAGCAGCTTAGAAGCAGCGGCTAGCGGTCCATCCTACGAGCAGTACTTC.

This clonotype has only a few counts. The chain joins TRBV9 to TRBJ2-5, with 7 bases fitting TRBD2. Judging by the DNA end, TRBJ2-7 fits better; the J call may be wrong. There are 15 residues in the CDR3. Germline V gives CDR1 SGDLS, CDR2 YYNGEE. The CDR3 here is CASSVAAERDYEQYF. CDR3 sequence (DNA): TGTGCCAGCAGCGTAGCTGCCGAGCGGGATTACGAGCAGTACTTC.

This clonotype was seen a handful of times. This rearrangement joins TRBV11-2 to TRBJ2-1; 8 positions match TRBD1. Germline values: CDR1 SGHAT, CDR2 FQNNGV. After removal of 5 bases from V and 3 bases from J, the junction contained 12 bases not matched to a gene. This CDR3 is 17 amino acids long. The CDR3 reads CASSPFARGPVYNEQFF. CDR3 bases: TGTGCCAGCAGCCCTTTCGCCAGGGGGCCCGTCTACAATGAGCAGTTCTTC.

The genes are TRBV20-1 and TRBJ2-7, with D hard to call. Germline V gives CDR1 DFQATT, CDR2 SNEGSKA (reference sequence). With 5 bases removed from V and 2 bases from J, the gap between germline ends came to 10 bases. This CDR3 has 12 residues. The CDR3 loop is CSAPDWTYEQYF. The CDR3 DNA reads as TGCAGTGCTCCAGACTGGACCTACGAGCAGTACTTC.

The V and J genes are TRBV6-6 and TRBJ1-5, with D unclear. The length of the CDR3 is 14 residues. From germline, CDR1 is MNHNY and CDR2 SVGAGI (reference sequence). Trimming removed 5 bases from V and 3 bases from J, with 11 bases in between. CDR3 coding DNA: TGTGCCAGCAGTCGAAACAGTAACAATCAGCCCCAGCATTTT. It encodes CASSRNSNNQPQHF.

The CDR3 nucleotides read TGCAGCGCCCGCAAATACTTAGCGGGCGGCACAGATACGCAGTATTTT. Its translation is CSARKYLAGGTDTQYF. The chain couples TRBV29-1 to TRBJ2-3; 7 bases agree with TRBD2. The CDR3 is made up of 16 amino acids. Germline V CDR1 and CDR2: SQVTM, ANQGSEA. V lost 7 bases to trimming and J lost 1 base; unmatched junction nucleotides: 14.